This T cell receptor beta chain emerged from a study of T cell responses to AZD1222 COVID-19 vaccine. Sequencing was performed with immunoSEQ multiplex PCR; in TCRdb, only in-frame clones are kept and a portion is missing. The sample lists 80,000 to 100,000 clones; about 86% were seen once. The germline CDR1 and CDR2 sequences are LGHNA and YNFKEQ. The CDR3 is 16 amino acids. V was clipped by 0 bases and J by 4 bases, with 15 bases between them. Sequences were derived from peripheral blood, sampled on day 0 of AZD1222 vaccination. The sequence came from an adult in good health. The rearrangement joins TRBV4-2 to TRBJ1-2, with a tentative D call TRBD1 (5 bases). The CDR3 DNA is TGTGCCAGCAGCCAAGAGTTCGCAGGGTTTAGCTATGGCTACACCTTC. It translates to CASSQEFAGFSYGYTF.